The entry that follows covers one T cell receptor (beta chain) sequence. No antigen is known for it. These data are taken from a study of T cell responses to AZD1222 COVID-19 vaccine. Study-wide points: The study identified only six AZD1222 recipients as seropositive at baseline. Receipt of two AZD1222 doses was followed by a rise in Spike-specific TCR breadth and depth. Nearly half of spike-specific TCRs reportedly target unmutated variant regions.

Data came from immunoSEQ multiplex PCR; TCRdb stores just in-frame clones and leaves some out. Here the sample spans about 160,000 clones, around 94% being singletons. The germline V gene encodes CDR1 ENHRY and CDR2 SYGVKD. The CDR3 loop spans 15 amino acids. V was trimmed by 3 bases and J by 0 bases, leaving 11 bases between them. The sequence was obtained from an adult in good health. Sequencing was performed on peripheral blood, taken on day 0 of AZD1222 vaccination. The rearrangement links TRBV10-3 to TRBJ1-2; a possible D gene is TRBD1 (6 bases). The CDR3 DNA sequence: TGTGCCATCAGTGACAGGGACACTACTAACTATGGCTACACCTTC. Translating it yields CAISDRDTTNYGYTF.